A selection of T cell receptor beta chains follows, all from one sample in a study of T-cell memory formation after mild COVID-19. TCRdb re-called the 5' RACE reads through MiXCR, storing one row per CDR3 protein. The profile shows around 510,000 distinct CDR3 sequences, about 22% of them singletons. Specimen: PBMCs or a T cell subset sorted from them (not recorded which). The receptor set was obtained from an adult woman who had mild COVID-19 (a few samples of this study predate the infection). Cell type and time point are not known. Both conserved end residues are part of each CDR3. D genes are given only for firm matches. The size field is filled for only some rows; it gives once, few, many or a size class.

v_call: TRBV2; clone_size: .; j_call: TRBJ2-7; d_call: .; cdr3_nt: TGTGCCAGCAGACCTGGGAGTGAGTACGAGCAGTACTTC; cdr3_aa: CASRPGSEYEQYF
v_call: TRBV20-1; clone_size: few; j_call: TRBJ1-2; d_call: TRBD1; cdr3_nt: TGCAGTGCAACGGGACAGGGGAGCTACACCTTC; cdr3_aa: CSATGQGSYTF
v_call: TRBV7-2; clone_size: .; j_call: TRBJ2-3; d_call: TRBD2; cdr3_nt: TGTGCCAGCAGCTTAAGAGTGGGGGGAGGGGCAGATACGCAGTATTTT; cdr3_aa: CASSLRVGGGADTQYF
v_call: TRBV24-1; clone_size: .; j_call: TRBJ2-3; d_call: TRBD1; cdr3_nt: TGTGCCGCCAGTGATTCCTCCCGACAGGGAAAATCAACAGATACGCAGTATTTT; cdr3_aa: CAASDSSRQGKSTDTQYF
v_call: TRBV6-5; clone_size: many; j_call: TRBJ2-2; d_call: .; cdr3_nt: TGTGCCAGCAGGGTAGTGGGAACCGGGGAGCTGTTTTTT; cdr3_aa: CASRVVGTGELFF
v_call: TRBV5-6; clone_size: .; j_call: TRBJ2-5; d_call: .; cdr3_nt: TGTGCCAGCAGCTTGGGGCTCACTCGGCGGGAGACCCAGTACTTC; cdr3_aa: CASSLGLTRRETQYF
v_call: TRBV5-1; clone_size: many; j_call: TRBJ2-7; d_call: TRBD1; cdr3_nt: TGCGCCAGCAGCTTGGCCGGGACAGGGGTCTACGAGCAGTACTTC; cdr3_aa: CASSLAGTGVYEQYF
v_call: TRBV3-1; clone_size: few; j_call: TRBJ2-7; d_call: TRBD1; cdr3_nt: TGTGCCAGCAGCCCGGGACAGGGTTGGTACGAGCAGTACTTC; cdr3_aa: CASSPGQGWYEQYF
v_call: TRBV5-1; clone_size: many; j_call: TRBJ2-7; d_call: TRBD2; cdr3_nt: TGTGCCAGTGGACTAGCGGGAGGGTACGAGCAGTACTTC; cdr3_aa: CASGLAGGYEQYF
v_call: TRBV3-1; clone_size: .; j_call: TRBJ2-7; d_call: TRBD2; cdr3_nt: TGTGCCAGCAGCCAAGATTTGGCTAGCGGGAGTTTCGGCGAGCAGTACTTC; cdr3_aa: CASSQDLASGSFGEQYF
v_call: TRBV7-9; clone_size: many; j_call: TRBJ1-5; d_call: .; cdr3_nt: TGTGCCAGCAGCTTAGATCTGGGGCTTAATCAGCCCCAGCATTTT; cdr3_aa: CASSLDLGLNQPQHF
v_call: TRBV27; clone_size: .; j_call: TRBJ1-6; d_call: .; cdr3_nt: TGTGCCAGCAGTCCGGCCGGGGTCTATAATTCACCCCTCCACTTT; cdr3_aa: CASSPAGVYNSPLHF
v_call: TRBV7-2; clone_size: .; j_call: TRBJ2-3; d_call: .; cdr3_nt: TGTGCCAGCAGCTTCCACCTGGGCGGATATAGCACAGATACGCAGTATTTT; cdr3_aa: CASSFHLGGYSTDTQYF
v_call: TRBV14; clone_size: .; j_call: TRBJ1-1; d_call: .; cdr3_nt: TGTGCCAGCAGCCAAGCTAGGACAATATCTGAAGCTTTCTTT; cdr3_aa: CASSQARTISEAFF
v_call: TRBV11-2; clone_size: .; j_call: TRBJ1-3; d_call: .; cdr3_nt: TGTGCCAGCAGCCCTTCCTTAGGCTCTGGAAACACCATATATTTT; cdr3_aa: CASSPSLGSGNTIYF
v_call: TRBV6-2/TRBV6-3; clone_size: .; j_call: TRBJ2-3; d_call: .; cdr3_nt: TGTGCCAGCAGTTACTTCCCAAGGACCTTCCCCACAGATACGCAGTATTTT; cdr3_aa: CASSYFPRTFPTDTQYF
v_call: TRBV18; clone_size: few; j_call: TRBJ1-1; d_call: TRBD1; cdr3_nt: TGTGCCAGCTCACCAAGAGGGACAGGGACCACTGAAGCTTTCTTT; cdr3_aa: CASSPRGTGTTEAFF
v_call: TRBV12-3/TRBV12-4; clone_size: few; j_call: TRBJ2-1; d_call: .; cdr3_nt: TGTGCCAGCAGTTTATTTGGGGCAGTTAACAATGAGCAGTTCTTC; cdr3_aa: CASSLFGAVNNEQFF
v_call: TRBV6-5; clone_size: .; j_call: TRBJ2-5; d_call: .; cdr3_nt: TGTGCCAGCAGTCTTCTAGCGACCATAGGGGAGACCCAGTACTTC; cdr3_aa: CASSLLATIGETQYF
v_call: TRBV7-2; clone_size: .; j_call: TRBJ2-3; d_call: .; cdr3_nt: TGTGCCAGCAGCTTAACCGTAGCGGACCGCACAGATACGCAGTATTTT; cdr3_aa: CASSLTVADRTDTQYF
v_call: TRBV5-4; clone_size: few; j_call: TRBJ2-1; d_call: .; cdr3_nt: TGTGCCAGCATTACCGACTACAATGAGCAGTTCTTC; cdr3_aa: CASITDYNEQFF
v_call: TRBV5-1; clone_size: few; j_call: TRBJ1-1; d_call: TRBD1; cdr3_nt: TGCGCCAGCAGCGACACAGGGGGCGCCACTGAAGCTTTCTTT; cdr3_aa: CASSDTGGATEAFF
v_call: TRBV5-5; clone_size: .; j_call: TRBJ1-3; d_call: .; cdr3_nt: TGTGCCAGCAGCTTGGCCCAGGGATACACCATATATTTT; cdr3_aa: CASSLAQGYTIYF
v_call: TRBV5-5; clone_size: few; j_call: TRBJ2-7; d_call: .; cdr3_nt: TGTGCCAGCAGCTTTAGTAAGCAGTACTTC; cdr3_aa: CASSFSKQYF
v_call: TRBV12-5; clone_size: .; j_call: TRBJ2-7; d_call: .; cdr3_nt: TGTGCTAGTGGTTTGGTACTGGCAGAAACACGTAACGAGCAGTACTTC; cdr3_aa: CASGLVLAETRNEQYF
v_call: TRBV15; clone_size: few; j_call: TRBJ2-3; d_call: .; cdr3_nt: TGTGCCACCCGAAAAGTTGATGATACGCAGTATTTT; cdr3_aa: CATRKVDDTQYF
v_call: TRBV7-3; clone_size: .; j_call: TRBJ1-6; d_call: .; cdr3_nt: TGTGCCAGCAGCTTAATCCCAGGGTACGATTCACCCCTCCACTTT; cdr3_aa: CASSLIPGYDSPLHF
v_call: TRBV4-1; clone_size: .; j_call: TRBJ2-3; d_call: .; cdr3_nt: TGCGCCAGCAGGCAAGGAATGGTGGCAGATACGCAGTATTTT; cdr3_aa: CASRQGMVADTQYF
v_call: TRBV15; clone_size: many; j_call: TRBJ1-1; d_call: .; cdr3_nt: TGTGCCACCAGCAGGGACAGAAGGAGTGAAGCTTTCTTT; cdr3_aa: CATSRDRRSEAFF
v_call: TRBV24-1; clone_size: .; j_call: TRBJ2-5; d_call: TRBD1; cdr3_nt: TGTGCCACCAGTGACTCAGGGGGCGGAGAGACCCAGTACTTC; cdr3_aa: CATSDSGGGETQYF
v_call: TRBV20-1; clone_size: .; j_call: TRBJ2-3; d_call: .; cdr3_nt: TGCAGTGCTAGACCAGAGAACACAGATACGCAGTATTTT; cdr3_aa: CSARPENTDTQYF
v_call: TRBV5-1; clone_size: few; j_call: TRBJ1-2; d_call: TRBD1; cdr3_nt: TGCGCCAGCAGCGGCGGACAGGGAGGGCTGCTAATGATCTACGGCTACACCTTC; cdr3_aa: CASSGGQGGLLMIYGYTF
v_call: TRBV5-4; clone_size: many; j_call: TRBJ1-6; d_call: .; cdr3_nt: TGTGCCAGCAGCTCAGACAGGAACTCCTATAATTCACCCCTCCACTTT; cdr3_aa: CASSSDRNSYNSPLHF
v_call: TRBV6-5; clone_size: few; j_call: TRBJ2-7; d_call: .; cdr3_nt: TGTGCCAGCAGTTACTCTGTCAGGTCCTACGAGCAGTACTTC; cdr3_aa: CASSYSVRSYEQYF
v_call: TRBV7-9; clone_size: .; j_call: TRBJ1-2; d_call: TRBD1; cdr3_nt: TGTGCCAGCAGCTCCTCGGACAGGTCCTATGGCTACACCTTC; cdr3_aa: CASSSSDRSYGYTF
v_call: TRBV9; clone_size: once; j_call: TRBJ2-3; d_call: .; cdr3_nt: TGTGCCAGCAGCGTAGACTCGACAGGTTTTAGCACAGATACGCAGTATTTT; cdr3_aa: CASSVDSTGFSTDTQYF
v_call: TRBV24-1; clone_size: few; j_call: TRBJ2-4; d_call: .; cdr3_nt: TGTGCCACCAGTGATTTGTATGGCATTCAGTACTTC; cdr3_aa: CATSDLYGIQYF
v_call: TRBV24-1; clone_size: .; j_call: TRBJ2-1; d_call: .; cdr3_nt: TGTGCCACCGGAGAGGGGGGAACCTATGAGCGGTTCTTC; cdr3_aa: CATGEGGTYERFF
v_call: TRBV7-9; clone_size: few; j_call: TRBJ1-2; d_call: .; cdr3_nt: TGTGCCAGCAGCTTTTACGGGGGCAACTATGGCTACACCTTC; cdr3_aa: CASSFYGGNYGYTF
v_call: TRBV7-2; clone_size: few; j_call: TRBJ2-1; d_call: TRBD2; cdr3_nt: TGTGCCAGCAGCCCAAGGTGGGGTCCTAGCGGGAGGGCCTACAATGAGCAGTTCTTC; cdr3_aa: CASSPRWGPSGRAYNEQFF
v_call: TRBV9; clone_size: .; j_call: TRBJ2-7; d_call: TRBD1; cdr3_nt: TGTGCCAGCAGCACCCGGGACAGCCGGACCTACGAGCAGTACTTC; cdr3_aa: CASSTRDSRTYEQYF